This T cell receptor beta chain stems from a study of regulatory T cells in long-lasting Graves disease. Germline values: CDR1 LGHDT, CDR2 YNNKEL (reference sequence). This CDR3 spans 15 amino acids. V gave up 0 bases and J gave up 0 bases, with 3 bases separating them. Time point reported: persistent/refractory GD, antithyroid drugs over 5 years with positive TRAb. Generation of the TCR library employed RNA extracted from PBMCs. Building of the TCR beta libraries involved iRepertoire HTBI primers and Arm-PCR of CDR3 regions. TCRdb processed the multiplex PCR reads anew with MiXCR; each CDR3 protein has one entry. The table records 300,000 to 500,000 distinct CDR3 sequences, about 20% of them present only once.

This sequence joins TRBV3-1 and TRBJ2-6, with D unresolved. Material: peripheral blood mononuclear cells (PBMCs), obtained when the disease was refractory, from a patient treated with antithyroid drugs. The receptor was isolated from a female donor with Graves disease. The CDR3 is CASSQDHSGANVLTF. The DNA of the CDR3 is TGTGCCAGCAGCCAAGACCACTCTGGGGCCAACGTCCTGACTTTC.